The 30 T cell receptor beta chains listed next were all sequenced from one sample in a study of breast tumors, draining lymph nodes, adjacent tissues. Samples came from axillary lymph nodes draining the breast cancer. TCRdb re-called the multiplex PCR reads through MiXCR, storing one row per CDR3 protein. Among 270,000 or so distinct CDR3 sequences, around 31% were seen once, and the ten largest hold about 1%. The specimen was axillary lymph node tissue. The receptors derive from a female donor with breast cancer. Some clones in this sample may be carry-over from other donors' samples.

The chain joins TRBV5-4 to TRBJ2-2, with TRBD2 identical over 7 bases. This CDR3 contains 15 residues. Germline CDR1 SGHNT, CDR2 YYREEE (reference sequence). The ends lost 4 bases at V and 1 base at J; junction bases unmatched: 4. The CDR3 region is CASSPGLMNTGELFF. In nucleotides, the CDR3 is TGTGCCAGCAGCCCGGGACTAATGAACACCGGGGAGCTGTTTTTT.

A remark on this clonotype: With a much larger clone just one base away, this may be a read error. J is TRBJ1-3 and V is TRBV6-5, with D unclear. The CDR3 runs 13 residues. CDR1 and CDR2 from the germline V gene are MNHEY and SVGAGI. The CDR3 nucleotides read TGTGCCAGCAGTTACCGGGGAGGAGACACCATGTATTTT. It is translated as CASSYRGGDTMYF.

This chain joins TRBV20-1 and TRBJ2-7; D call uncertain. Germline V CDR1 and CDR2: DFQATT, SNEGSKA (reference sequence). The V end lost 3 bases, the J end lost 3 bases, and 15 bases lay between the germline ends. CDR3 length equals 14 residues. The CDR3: CSASGFSNNYEQYF. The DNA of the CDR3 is TGCAGTGCTAGCGGGTTTAGCAATAACTACGAGCAGTACTTC.

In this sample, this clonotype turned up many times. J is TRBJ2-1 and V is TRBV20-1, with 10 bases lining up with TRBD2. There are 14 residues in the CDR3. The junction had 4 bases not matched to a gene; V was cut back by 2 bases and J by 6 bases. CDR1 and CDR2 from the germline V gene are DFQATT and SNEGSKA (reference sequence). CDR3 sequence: CSARRTSGINEQFF. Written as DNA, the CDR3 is TGCAGTGCTAGACGCACTAGCGGGATCAATGAGCAGTTCTTC.

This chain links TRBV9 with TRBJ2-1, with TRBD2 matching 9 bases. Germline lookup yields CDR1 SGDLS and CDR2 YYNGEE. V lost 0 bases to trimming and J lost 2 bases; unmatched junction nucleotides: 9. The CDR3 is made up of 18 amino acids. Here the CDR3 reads CASSVAGGRALTYNEQFF. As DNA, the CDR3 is TGTGCCAGCAGCGTAGCTGGCGGGAGGGCCCTAACCTACAATGAGCAGTTCTTC.

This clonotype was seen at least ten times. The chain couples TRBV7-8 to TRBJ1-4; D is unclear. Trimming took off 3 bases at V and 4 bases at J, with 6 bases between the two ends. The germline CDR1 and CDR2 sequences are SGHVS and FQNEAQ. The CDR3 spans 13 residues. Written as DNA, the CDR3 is TGTGCCAGCAGCTTTGAGGGTAATGAAAAACTGTTTTTT. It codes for CASSFEGNEKLFF. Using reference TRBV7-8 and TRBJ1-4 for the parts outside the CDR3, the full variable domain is GAGVSQSPRYKVAKRGQDVALRCDPISGHVSLFWYQQALGQGPEFLTYFQNEAQLDKSGLPSDRFFAERPEGSVSTLKIQRTQQEDSAVYLCASSFEGNEKLFFGSGTQLSVL.

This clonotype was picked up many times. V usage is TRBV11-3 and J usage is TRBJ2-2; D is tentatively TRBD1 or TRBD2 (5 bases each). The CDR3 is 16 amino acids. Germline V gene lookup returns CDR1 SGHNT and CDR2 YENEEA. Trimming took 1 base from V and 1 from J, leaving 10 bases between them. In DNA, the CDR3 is TGTGCCAGCAGCTTAGGTGGGGGAGTGAACACCGGGGAGCTGTTTTTT. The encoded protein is CASSLGGGVNTGELFF.

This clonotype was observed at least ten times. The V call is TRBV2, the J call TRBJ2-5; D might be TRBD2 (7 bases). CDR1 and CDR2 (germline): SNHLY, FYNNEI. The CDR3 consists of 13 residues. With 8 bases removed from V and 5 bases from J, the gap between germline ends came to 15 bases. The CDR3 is CASVGGAGETQYF. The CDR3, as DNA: TGTGCCAGCGTGGGGGGGGCAGGGGAGACCCAGTACTTC.

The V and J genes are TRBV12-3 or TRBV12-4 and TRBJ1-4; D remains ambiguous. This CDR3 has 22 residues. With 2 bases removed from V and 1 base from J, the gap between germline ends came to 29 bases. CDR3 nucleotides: TGTGCCAGCAGTTTAACTAGCGGGGAAATGGAGACCCAGTACGGAACTAATGAAAAACTGTTTTTT. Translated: CASSLTSGEMETQYGTNEKLFF.

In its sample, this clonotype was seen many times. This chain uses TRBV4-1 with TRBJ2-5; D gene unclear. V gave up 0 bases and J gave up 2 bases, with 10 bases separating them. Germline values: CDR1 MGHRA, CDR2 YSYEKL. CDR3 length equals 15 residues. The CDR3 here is CASSQDSGSQETQYF. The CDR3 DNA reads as TGCGCCAGCAGCCAAGACAGTGGCAGTCAAGAGACCCAGTACTTC.

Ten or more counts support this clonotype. CDR3 sequence: CSARPKDRVGFYNSPLHF. CDR3 coding DNA: TGCAGTGCTAGACCTAAGGACAGGGTCGGATTCTATAATTCACCCCTCCACTTT. V usage is TRBV20-1 and J usage is TRBJ1-6, with 8 bases aligning to TRBD1. CDR3 length: 18 residues. The germline V gene encodes CDR1 DFQATT and CDR2 SNEGSKA (reference sequence). Trimming took 2 bases from V and 3 from J; bases not matched to a gene: 12.

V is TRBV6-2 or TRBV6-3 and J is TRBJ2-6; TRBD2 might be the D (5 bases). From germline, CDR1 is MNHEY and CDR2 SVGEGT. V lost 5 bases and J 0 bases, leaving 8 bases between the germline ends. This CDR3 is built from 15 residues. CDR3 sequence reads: CASSPGISGANVLTF. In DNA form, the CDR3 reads TGTGCCAGCAGTCCCGGGATCTCTGGGGCCAACGTCCTGACTTTC.

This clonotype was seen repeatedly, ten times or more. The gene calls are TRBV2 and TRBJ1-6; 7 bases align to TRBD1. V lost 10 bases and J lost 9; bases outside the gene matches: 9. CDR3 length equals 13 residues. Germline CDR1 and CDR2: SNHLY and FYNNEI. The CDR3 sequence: CATKTGHGSPLHF. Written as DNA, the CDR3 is TGTGCCACGAAGACAGGGCATGGTTCACCCCTCCACTTT.

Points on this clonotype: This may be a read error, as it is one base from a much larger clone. The CDR3 bases are TGCGCCAGCAGCTTGGCCCGTGGAGTTGGCCCCGGGGAGCTGTTTTTT. It codes for CASSLARGVGPGELFF. V and J are TRBV5-1 and TRBJ2-2, with no clear D. Between the trimmed V and J ends, which lost 0 bases and 6 bases, there was a span of 15 bases. The CDR3 loop spans 16 amino acids. Germline loops: CDR1 SGHRS, CDR2 YFSETQ.

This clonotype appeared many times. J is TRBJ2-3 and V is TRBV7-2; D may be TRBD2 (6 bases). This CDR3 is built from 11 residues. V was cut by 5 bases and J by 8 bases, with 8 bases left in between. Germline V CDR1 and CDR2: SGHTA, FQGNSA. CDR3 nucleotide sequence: TGTGCCAGCAGCAGGGAGGTTACGCAGTATTTT. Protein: CASSREVTQYF.

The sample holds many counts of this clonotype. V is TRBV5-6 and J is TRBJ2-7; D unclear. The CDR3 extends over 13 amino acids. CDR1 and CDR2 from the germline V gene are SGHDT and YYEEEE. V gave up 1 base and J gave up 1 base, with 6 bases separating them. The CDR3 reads CASSLLGSYEQYF. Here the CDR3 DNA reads TGTGCCAGCAGCTTGCTAGGGTCCTACGAGCAGTACTTC.

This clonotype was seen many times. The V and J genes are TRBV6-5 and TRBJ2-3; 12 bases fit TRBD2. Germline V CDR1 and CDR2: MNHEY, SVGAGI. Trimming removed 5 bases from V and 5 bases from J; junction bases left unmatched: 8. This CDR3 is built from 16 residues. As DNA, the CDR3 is TGTGCCAGCAGTAATGGACTAGCGGGGCTAGGAGATACGCAGTATTTT. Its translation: CASSNGLAGLGDTQYF.

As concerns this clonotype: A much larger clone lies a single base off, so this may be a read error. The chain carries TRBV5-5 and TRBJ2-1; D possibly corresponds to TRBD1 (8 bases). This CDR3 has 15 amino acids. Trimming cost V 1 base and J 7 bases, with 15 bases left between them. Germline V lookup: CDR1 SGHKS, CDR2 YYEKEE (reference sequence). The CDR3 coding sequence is TGTGCCAGCAGCTTGAGGACAGGGCGGGGGAATGAGCAGTTCTTC. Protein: CASSLRTGRGNEQFF.

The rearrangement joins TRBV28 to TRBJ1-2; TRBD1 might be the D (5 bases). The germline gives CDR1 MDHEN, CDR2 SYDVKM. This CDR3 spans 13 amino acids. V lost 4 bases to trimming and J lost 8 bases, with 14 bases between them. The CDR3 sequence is CASSSGRARGYTF. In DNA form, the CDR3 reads TGTGCCAGCAGTTCGGGCAGGGCAAGGGGCTACACCTTC.

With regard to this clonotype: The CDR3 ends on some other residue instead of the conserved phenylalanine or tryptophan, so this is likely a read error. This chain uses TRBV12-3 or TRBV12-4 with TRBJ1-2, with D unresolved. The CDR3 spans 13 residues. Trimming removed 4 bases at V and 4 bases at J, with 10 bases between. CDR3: CASSSQTAYGYTL. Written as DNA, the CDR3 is TGTGCCAGCAGTTCACAGACGGCCTATGGCTACACCCTC.

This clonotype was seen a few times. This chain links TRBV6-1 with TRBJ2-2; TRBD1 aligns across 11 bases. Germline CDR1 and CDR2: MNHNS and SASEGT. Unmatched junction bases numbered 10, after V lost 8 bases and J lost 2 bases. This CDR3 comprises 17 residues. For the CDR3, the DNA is TGTGCCAGCGGGGTAGGACAGGGGGCCGGAAACACCGGGGAGCTGTTTTTT. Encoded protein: CASGVGQGAGNTGELFF.

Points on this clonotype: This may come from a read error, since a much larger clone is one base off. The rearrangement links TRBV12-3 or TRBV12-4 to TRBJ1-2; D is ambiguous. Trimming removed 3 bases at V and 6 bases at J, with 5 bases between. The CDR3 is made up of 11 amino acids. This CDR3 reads CASSFRDGYTF. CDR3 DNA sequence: TGTGCCAGCAGTTTCCGGGATGGCTACACCTTC.

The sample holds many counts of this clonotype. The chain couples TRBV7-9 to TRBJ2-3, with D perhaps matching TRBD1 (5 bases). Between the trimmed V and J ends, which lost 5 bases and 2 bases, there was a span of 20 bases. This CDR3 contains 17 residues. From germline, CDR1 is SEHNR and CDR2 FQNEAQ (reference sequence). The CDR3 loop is CASSTGNSVAFTDTQYF. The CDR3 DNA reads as TGTGCCAGCAGCACAGGAAACTCGGTAGCCTTCACAGATACGCAGTATTTT.

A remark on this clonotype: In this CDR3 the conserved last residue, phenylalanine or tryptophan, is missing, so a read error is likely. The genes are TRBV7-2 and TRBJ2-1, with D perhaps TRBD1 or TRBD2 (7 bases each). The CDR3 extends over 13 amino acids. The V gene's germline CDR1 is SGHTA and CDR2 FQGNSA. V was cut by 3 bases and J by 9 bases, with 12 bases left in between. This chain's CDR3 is CASSLGGGCEQFL. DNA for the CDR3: TGTGCCAGCAGCTTGGGAGGGGGCTGTGAGCAGTTCCTC.

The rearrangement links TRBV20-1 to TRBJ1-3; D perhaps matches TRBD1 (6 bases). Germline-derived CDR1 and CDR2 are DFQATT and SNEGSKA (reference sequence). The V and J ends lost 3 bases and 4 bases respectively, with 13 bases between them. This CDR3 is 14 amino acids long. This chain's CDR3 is CSARAGAEGNTIYF. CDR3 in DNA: TGCAGTGCTAGGGCAGGGGCCGAGGGAAACACCATATATTTT.

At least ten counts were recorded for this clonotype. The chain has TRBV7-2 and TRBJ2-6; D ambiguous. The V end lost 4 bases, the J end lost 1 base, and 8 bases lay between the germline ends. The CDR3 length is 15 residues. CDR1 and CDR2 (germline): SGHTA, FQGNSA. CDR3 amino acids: CASSSQRSGANVLTF. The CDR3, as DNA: TGTGCCAGCAGCTCGCAACGGTCTGGGGCCAACGTCCTGACTTTC.

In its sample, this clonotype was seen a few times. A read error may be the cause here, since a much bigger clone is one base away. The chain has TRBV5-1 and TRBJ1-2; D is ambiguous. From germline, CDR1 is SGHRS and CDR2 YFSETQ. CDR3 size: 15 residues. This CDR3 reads CASSLDPTAGYGCTF. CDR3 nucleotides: TGCGCCAGCAGCTTGGACCCTACAGCGGGCTATGGCTGCACCTTC.

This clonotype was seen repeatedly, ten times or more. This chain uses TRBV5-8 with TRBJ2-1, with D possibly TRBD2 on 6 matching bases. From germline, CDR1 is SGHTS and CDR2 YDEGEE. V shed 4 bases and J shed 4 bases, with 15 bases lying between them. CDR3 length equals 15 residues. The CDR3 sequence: CASSGPSDTYNEQFF. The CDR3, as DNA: TGTGCCAGCAGCGGTCCTAGCGATACTTACAATGAGCAGTTCTTC. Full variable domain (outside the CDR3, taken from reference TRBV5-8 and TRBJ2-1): EAGVTQSPTHLIKTRGQQATLRCSPISGHTSVYWYQQALGLGLQFLLWYDEGEERNRGNFPPRFSGRQFPNYSSELNVNALELEDSALYLCASSGPSDTYNEQFFGPGTRLTVL.

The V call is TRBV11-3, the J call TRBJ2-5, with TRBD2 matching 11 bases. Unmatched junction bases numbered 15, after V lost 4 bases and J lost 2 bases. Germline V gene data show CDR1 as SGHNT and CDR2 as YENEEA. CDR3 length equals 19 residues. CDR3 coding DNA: TGTGCCAGCAGCTCGGGACTAGCGGCAGGAAGGTTAAGGCAAGAGACCCAGTACTTC. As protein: CASSSGLAAGRLRQETQYF.

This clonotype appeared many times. CDR3 sequence reads: CASTGEVEQFF. The CDR3, as DNA: TGCGCCAGCACCGGGGAGGTGGAGCAGTTCTTC. V is TRBV5-1 and J is TRBJ2-1; TRBD2 might be the D (6 bases). The V end lost 6 bases, the J end lost 10 bases, and 11 bases lay between the germline ends. Germline values: CDR1 SGHRS, CDR2 YFSETQ. CDR3 length equals 11 residues.